This T cell receptor (beta chain) is from a study of response to subunit inactivated influenza vaccine. Study-level points and caveats: Each seasonal flu vaccination may recruit only limited new T cells, authors suggested.

TCRdb called the RT-PCR reads again in MiXCR, with one record for every CDR3 protein. This table has about 650,000 distinct CDR3 sequences, around a sixth appearing once. Remarks on this clonotype: Its specificity is unknown.

The TCR originated in a man aged 50 to 59 who received an inactivated influenza vaccine. The sequences come from PBMCs from blood, collected 11 to 12 days after vaccination.

Written as DNA, the CDR3 is TGTGCCAGCAGTTTCCCGGGAGTCGGCACTGAAGCTTTCTTT. It encodes CASSFPGVGTEAFF. The rearrangement links TRBV28 to TRBJ1-1; D not certain. Trimming removed 3 bases from V and 4 bases from J, with 12 bases in between. The CDR3 has 14 amino acids. Per germline, CDR1 MDHEN and CDR2 SYDVKM.